A selection of T cell receptor beta chains follows, all from one sample in a study of human T cells and chemical hapten exposure. TCRdb fed the RACE reads into MiXCR, producing one record per CDR3 protein. This sample has about 100,000 distinct CDR3 sequences, with 9.5% to 12% found just once. The source material was whole blood, sampled in connection with sensitization to the hapten diphenylcyclopropenone (DPC). The receptors come from a woman in her thirties or forties with alopecia areata. Some clones in this sample may be carry-over from other donors' samples. Each CDR3 is given with its conserved first and last residue. The D gene is left open where the match is weak. Clone size, where shown, is once, few, many, or a class for clones that have expanded.

J gene,clone size,V gene,D gene,CDR3 DNA,CDR3 protein
TRBJ1-5,few,TRBV14,TRBD1,TGTGCCAGCAGCCTTGTAAGCAGGGGGCGTTGCAATCAGCCCCAGCATTTT,CASSLVSRGRCNQPQHF
TRBJ1-4,NA,TRBV4-3,NA,TGCGCCAGCAGCCAAGATCTTATAGGGACAACTAATGAAAAACTGTTTTTT,CASSQDLIGTTNEKLFF
TRBJ2-7,many,TRBV2,NA,TGTGCCAGCAGCCGGGACACATCCTACGAGCAGTACTTC,CASSRDTSYEQYF
TRBJ2-2,NA,TRBV5-4,NA,TGTGCCGCCAAACCGGGCTCTTCCTGGGGCACCGGGGAGCTGTTTTTT,CAAKPGSSWGTGELFF
TRBJ2-1,few,TRBV18,NA,TGTGCCAGCTCACCAGTATTAGCGGCGAGCCACAATGAGCAGTTCTTC,CASSPVLAASHNEQFF
TRBJ1-3,NA,TRBV7-2,NA,TGTGCCAGCAGCTTAGTCCACGGAAACACCATATATTTT,CASSLVHGNTIYF
TRBJ1-4,many,TRBV4-2,TRBD1,TGTGCCAGCAGCCAAGATCGACAGGGCGACGAAAAACTGTTTTTT,CASSQDRQGDEKLFF
TRBJ2-1,NA,TRBV12-3/TRBV12-4,NA,TGTGCCAGCAGTCTGTGGGGCACCTACAATGAGCAGTTCTTC,CASSLWGTYNEQFF
TRBJ2-3,many,TRBV7-2,NA,TGTGCCAGCAGCTTAGGAACTTCCACAGATACGCAGTATTTT,CASSLGTSTDTQYF
TRBJ2-7,many,TRBV7-3,TRBD2,TGTGCCAGCAGCAACGGGGGGACTAACGAGCAGTACTTC,CASSNGGTNEQYF
TRBJ2-5,many,TRBV20-1,TRBD2,TGCAGTGCTAGAGCAACTAGCGGGTCGATGGAGACCCAGTACTTC,CSARATSGSMETQYF
TRBJ1-2,many,TRBV12-3/TRBV12-4,NA,TGTGCCAGCTGCCCTTCCGAACGTGGCTACACCTTC,CASCPSERGYTF
TRBJ2-7,many,TRBV7-2,NA,TGTGCCAGCAGCTTAAGGACGGAATACGAGCAGTACTTC,CASSLRTEYEQYF
TRBJ2-7,many,TRBV20-1,TRBD2,TGCAGTGCCCCCCAGACTAGCGGGAGGAACGAGCAGTACTTC,CSAPQTSGRNEQYF
TRBJ2-3,many,TRBV11-2,TRBD2,TGTGCCAGCAGCCCAGCGGGAGCCTCAGATACGCAGTATTTT,CASSPAGASDTQYF
TRBJ1-4,NA,TRBV28,NA,TGTGCCAGCAGTAACCCGGGGGGGCGAGGTGAAAAACTGTTTTTT,CASSNPGGRGEKLFF
TRBJ1-5,NA,TRBV7-9,NA,TGTGCCAGCAGCTTTGTGGATAGCAATCAGCCCCAGCATTTT,CASSFVDSNQPQHF
TRBJ1-6,many,TRBV7-3,NA,TGTGCCAGCAGCAGGACCGGTTGGGATTCACCCCTCCACTTT,CASSRTGWDSPLHF
TRBJ2-1,few,TRBV5-6,TRBD2,TGTGCCAGCAGCCTAAGGGGCCTAGCGGGAAATGAGCAGTTCTTC,CASSLRGLAGNEQFF
TRBJ2-7,few,TRBV7-2,TRBD1,TGTGCCAGCAGCTTCGGGACAGGGGTCTACGAGCAGTACTTC,CASSFGTGVYEQYF
TRBJ2-2,few,TRBV28,NA,TGTGCCAGCAGCCGAGAATCCCGGCCGACCACCGGGGAGCTGTTTTTT,CASSRESRPTTGELFF
TRBJ2-1,NA,TRBV7-2,NA,TGTGCCAGCAGCCTGGAGGTCATTGAGCAGTTCTTC,CASSLEVIEQFF
TRBJ2-1,many,TRBV7-2,NA,TGTGCCAGCAGCCTAGCGTACAATGAGCAGTTCTTC,CASSLAYNEQFF
TRBJ2-2,many,TRBV24-1,NA,TGTGCCACCAGTGTCGGTAACGGGGAGCTGTTTTTT,CATSVGNGELFF
TRBJ1-6,many,TRBV3-1,NA,TGTGCCAGCAGCCAAGGGCCCAGCCATAATTCACCCCTCCACTTT,CASSQGPSHNSPLHF
TRBJ2-1,NA,TRBV27,NA,TGTGCCAGCAGTTTATCCGGGGAGGAAGGACAGTTCTTC,CASSLSGEEGQFF
TRBJ1-1,NA,TRBV2,NA,TGTGCCAGCACATACAGGGCGGCGAACACTGAAGCTTTCTTT,CASTYRAANTEAFF
TRBJ2-3,NA,TRBV6-5,TRBD2,TGTGCCAGCAGCTCCGGGACTAGCGGACGGGGAGATACGCAGTATTTT,CASSSGTSGRGDTQYF
TRBJ1-5,many,TRBV18,TRBD1,TGTGCCAGCTCCCGGAACAGACAGGGCGACCAGCCCCAGCATTTT,CASSRNRQGDQPQHF
TRBJ2-7,NA,TRBV20-1,TRBD2,TGCAGTGCCATCAGCGGGACTAACTCCTACGAGCAGTACTTC,CSAISGTNSYEQYF
TRBJ2-5,NA,TRBV6-1,NA,TGTGCCAGCACCTTAAGGGGTGCAACAGAAGAGACCCAGTACTTC,CASTLRGATEETQYF
TRBJ1-5,many,TRBV30,NA,TGTGCCTGGAGTAGGGGGGATGATCAGCCCCAGCATTTT,CAWSRGDDQPQHF
TRBJ2-5,many,TRBV7-2,TRBD2,TGTGCCAGCAGCTTAGTCCCGACTAGCGGCCTACAAGAGACCCAGTACTTC,CASSLVPTSGLQETQYF
TRBJ2-1,many,TRBV19,TRBD2,TGTGCCAGTAGTCCGGGACTGATGTTAGCGGGACTTCCCTACAATGAGCAGTTCTTC,CASSPGLMLAGLPYNEQFF
TRBJ1-1,many,TRBV9,TRBD1,TGTGCCAGCAGCGCCACTTCAGGGGGCACTGAAGCTTTCTTT,CASSATSGGTEAFF
TRBJ2-1,NA,TRBV24-1,NA,TGTGCCACCAGTGTAGCTGGGGAGCAGTTCTTC,CATSVAGEQFF
TRBJ1-6,few,TRBV27,NA,TGTGCCAGCAGTTTACGCCCCGGACAATCGGATTCACCCCTCCACTTT,CASSLRPGQSDSPLHF
TRBJ1-1,few,TRBV9,NA,TGTGCCAGCAGCGTGGGGGGTCGCTTGAACACTGAAGCTTTCTTT,CASSVGGRLNTEAFF
TRBJ2-7,many,TRBV3-2,NA,TGTGCCAGCAGTGAGATCCGACGGGGACCCTACGAGCAGTACTTC,CASSEIRRGPYEQYF
TRBJ2-1,NA,TRBV29-1,NA,TGCAGCGTTGTCCCGAGGGGGGACTACAGGAATGAGCAGTTCTTC,CSVVPRGDYRNEQFF
TRBJ2-4,NA,TRBV7-2,NA,TGTGCCAGCAGCTCCCCCGGTTTTCTGGTCAAAAACATTCAGTACTTC,CASSSPGFLVKNIQYF
TRBJ2-7,NA,TRBV25-1,TRBD2,TGTGCCAGCGGGGCGGGGGACTACGAGCAGTACTTC,CASGAGDYEQYF
TRBJ2-2,NA,TRBV7-8,NA,TGTGCCAGCAGCTTATCCAGCGAGAACACCGGGGAGCTGTTTTTT,CASSLSSENTGELFF
TRBJ2-7,few,TRBV7-9,NA,TGTGCCAGCTCCCGAGGCAGCTACGAGCAGTACTTC,CASSRGSYEQYF